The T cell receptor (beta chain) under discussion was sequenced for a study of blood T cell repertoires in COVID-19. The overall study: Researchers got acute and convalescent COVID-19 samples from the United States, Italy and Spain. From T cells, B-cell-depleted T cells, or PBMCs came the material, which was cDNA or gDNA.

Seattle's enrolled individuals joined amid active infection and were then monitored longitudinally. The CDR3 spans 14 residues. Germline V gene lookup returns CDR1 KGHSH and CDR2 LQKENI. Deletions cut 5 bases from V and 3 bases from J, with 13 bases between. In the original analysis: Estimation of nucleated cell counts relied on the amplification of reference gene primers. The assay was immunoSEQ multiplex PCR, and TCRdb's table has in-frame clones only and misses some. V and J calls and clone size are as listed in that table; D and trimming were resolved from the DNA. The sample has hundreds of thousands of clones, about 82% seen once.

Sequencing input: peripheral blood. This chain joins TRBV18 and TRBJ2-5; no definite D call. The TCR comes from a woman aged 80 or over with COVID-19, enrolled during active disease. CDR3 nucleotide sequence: TGTGCCAGCTCAGACTCTTCGGCTGAAGAGACCCAGTACTTC. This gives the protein CASSDSSAEETQYF.